This T cell receptor (beta chain) derives from a study of CD8 T cells in Susac syndrome. General study findings and limits: The study conceded that its TCR sequencing and HLA analysis involved relatively few individuals.

The V gene's germline CDR1 is DFQATT and CDR2 SNEGSKA (reference sequence). The CDR3 totals 13 residues. Trimming cost V 1 base and J 3 bases, with 9 bases left between them. The authors reverse transcribed roughly 0.5 to 1 ug RNA with random hexamers. Multiplex PCR with immunoSEQ amplified the TCR beta CDR3 across 54 Vbeta and 13 Jbeta. TCRdb reprocessed the immunoSEQ multiplex PCR reads via MiXCR and lists one record per CDR3 protein. The sample shows about 250,000 distinct CDR3 sequences, just under 95% of them seen only once. Remarks on this clonotype: What it binds is unknown.

Included as multiple sclerosis controls were treatment-naive patients who had stable or active relapsing-remitting disease. TEMRA cells were FACS-enriched, while CD8+ and CD4+ T cells were negatively isolated. The sample was CD4+ T cells from PBMCs. V usage is TRBV20-1 and J usage is TRBJ1-1; D is unclear. The clonotype originates from a human donor with multiple sclerosis. The CDR3 nucleotides are TGCAGTGCTAGAGCCTGGGTGGACACTGAAGCTTTCTTT. It encodes CSARAWVDTEAFF.